The rows below give T cell receptor beta chains drawn from one sample of a study of CD8 T cells in Susac syndrome. TCRdb re-called the immunoSEQ multiplex PCR reads with MiXCR, one entry per CDR3 protein. The table lists some 70,000 distinct CDR3 sequences, over 85% of them singletons. Specimen: CD8+ T cells from PBMCs. The receptors stem from a human donor with multiple sclerosis. CDR3s include the opening cysteine and the closing phenylalanine or tryptophan. A D gene is named only where the DNA matches it firmly. Where a row states a size, it is once, few, many or the class of an expanded clone; other rows omit it.

clone size | D gene | J gene | V gene | CDR3 DNA | CDR3 protein
NA | NA | TRBJ1-2 | TRBV23-1 | TGCGCCAGCAGTCAAGGGCGCAGGGAAGAGGAAGGCTACACCTTC | CASSQGRREEEGYTF
NA | TRBD2 | TRBJ2-7 | TRBV12-3/TRBV12-4 | TGTGCCAGCAGGGACTTGAGGGCGGGGGAAAACGAGCAGTACTTC | CASRDLRAGENEQYF
NA | NA | TRBJ2-7 | TRBV20-1 | TGCAGTGCTAGATCCGGTGTCCACTACGAGCAGTACTTC | CSARSGVHYEQYF
NA | TRBD1 | TRBJ1-2 | TRBV6-5 | TGTGCCAGCAATGGACAGGGGAACTATGGCTACACCTTC | CASNGQGNYGYTF
NA | TRBD2 | TRBJ2-3 | TRBV7-2 | TGTGCCAGCAGATCTACTAGCGGATTTAGCACAGATACGCAGTATTTT | CASRSTSGFSTDTQYF
few | NA | TRBJ1-1 | TRBV27 | TGTGCCAGCAGTCCCGGGGGCTACACTGAAGCTTTCTTT | CASSPGGYTEAFF
NA | TRBD2 | TRBJ2-5 | TRBV3-1 | TGTGCCAGCAGCTTGGGACTAGCGGGAGGGGAGACCCAGTACTTC | CASSLGLAGGETQYF
NA | NA | TRBJ2-1 | TRBV3-1 | TGTGCCAGCAGCCAAGAGTTCAGTGGGGAATACAATGAGCAGTTCTTC | CASSQEFSGEYNEQFF
NA | NA | TRBJ2-2 | TRBV29-1 | TGCAGCGTTCGTATGGGAGCAGGGGATTCCGGGGAGCTGTTTTTT | CSVRMGAGDSGELFF
NA | NA | TRBJ2-1 | TRBV12-3/TRBV12-4 | TGTGCCAGCAGTTTCTGGGGGTCCGACAATGAGCAGTTCTTC | CASSFWGSDNEQFF
NA | NA | TRBJ2-3 | TRBV3-1 | TGTGCCAGCAGCCAATGGGGGGGCCTCGATACGCAGTATTTT | CASSQWGGLDTQYF
once | NA | TRBJ2-1 | TRBV29-1 | TGCAGCGTTGAGGGTGGGGGACATGAGCAGTTCTTC | CSVEGGGHEQFF
NA | NA | TRBJ2-5 | TRBV6-5 | TGTGCCAGCAGTTACGGGACCGCGCTCCAAGAGACCCAGTACTTC | CASSYGTALQETQYF
NA | NA | TRBJ2-7 | TRBV7-2 | TGTGCCAGCAGCTTAGTTTCCGACAGCTACGAGCAGTACTTC | CASSLVSDSYEQYF
NA | NA | TRBJ2-7 | TRBV20-1 | TGCAGTGCTAGTTCACAGGACCCTTACGAGCAGTACTTC | CSASSQDPYEQYF
once | TRBD1 | TRBJ2-7 | TRBV28 | TGTGCCAGCAGCTCATCAAGCCGGGACAGGGACCTCTACGAGCAGTACTTC | CASSSSSRDRDLYEQYF
NA | NA | TRBJ1-5 | TRBV10-3 | TGTGCCATCACGAATGAGGGCATCGGTCAGCCCCAGCATTTT | CAITNEGIGQPQHF
once | TRBD2 | TRBJ2-1 | TRBV5-4 | TGTGCCAGCAGCTCGAACATTGGGACTAGCTCCTACAATGAGCAGTTCTTC | CASSSNIGTSSYNEQFF
NA | NA | TRBJ2-1 | TRBV6-5 | TGTGCCAGCAGTTACTCGTTTGACAATGAGCAGTTCTTC | CASSYSFDNEQFF
NA | NA | TRBJ2-7 | TRBV9 | TGTGCCAGCAGCGCTCAGGGAGCGGGCCACAAGAACTACGAGCAGTACTTC | CASSAQGAGHKNYEQYF
NA | NA | TRBJ1-1 | TRBV29-1 | TGCAGCGTTACCGGCGGAGGGACTGAAGCTTTCTTT | CSVTGGGTEAFF
NA | NA | TRBJ1-5 | TRBV25-1 | TGTGCCAGCAGTGGACGTGAGGGCTATAGCAATCAGCCCCAGCATTTT | CASSGREGYSNQPQHF
NA | NA | TRBJ2-2 | TRBV19 | TGTGCCAGTTTTCGCGACACCTTGAACACCGGGGAGCTGTTTTTT | CASFRDTLNTGELFF
NA | NA | TRBJ2-2 | TRBV12-3/TRBV12-4 | TGTGCCAGCACACAGGGGAACACCGGGGAGCTGTTTTTT | CASTQGNTGELFF
NA | NA | TRBJ1-5 | TRBV4-1 | TGCGCCAGCAGCCAAGATGTAAGTTCTAATCAGCCCCAGCATTTT | CASSQDVSSNQPQHF
NA | TRBD1 | TRBJ2-1 | TRBV28 | TGTGCCAGCCAAACAGGGGGGAGTCGGGAGCAGTTCTTC | CASQTGGSREQFF
NA | NA | TRBJ2-3 | TRBV24-1 | TGTGCCACCAACACAGGAGCCACAGATACGCAGTATTTT | CATNTGATDTQYF
NA | NA | TRBJ1-2 | TRBV28 | TGTGCCAGCAGTTTTGAGTTCCCTGACAGATCTCATGGCTACACCTTC | CASSFEFPDRSHGYTF
once | NA | TRBJ1-4 | TRBV7-9 | TGTGCCAGCACCTACACCCAGACAGGAGACTCAACTAATGAAAAACTGTTTTTT | CASTYTQTGDSTNEKLFF
NA | NA | TRBJ2-2 | TRBV2 | TGTGCCAGACTGGACCGAAACACCGGGGAGCTGTTTTTT | CARLDRNTGELFF
NA | NA | TRBJ2-7 | TRBV20-1 | TGCAGTGCCTTGGTGGGGGAGAGCTCCTACGAGCAGTACTTC | CSALVGESSYEQYF
NA | NA | TRBJ2-1 | TRBV13 | TGTGCCAGCAGCACCCGGGACTTTGCCAATGAGCAGTTCTTC | CASSTRDFANEQFF
NA | NA | TRBJ1-1 | TRBV15 | TGTGCCACCAGCAGAGCGGGCGAAGCTTTCTTT | CATSRAGEAFF
NA | TRBD1 | TRBJ2-2 | TRBV29-1 | TGCAGCGTTGGGGGGTCCGGACAGGCGTGGAGCACCGGGGAGCTGTTTTTT | CSVGGSGQAWSTGELFF